This TCR beta chain came from a study of a mutant IDH1 vaccine in newly diagnosed glioma. Noted time point: baseline, week 1 (first vaccination visit). Treatment denoted: pre-vaccination baseline after standard-of-care therapy. Germline-derived CDR1 and CDR2 are SNHLY and FYNNEI. CDR3 length: 18 residues. Trimming shortened V by 0 bases and J by 2 bases, and 17 bases separated the two germline ends. Method: immunoSEQ multiplex PCR; TCRdb's copy keeps in-frame clones and lacks some. The table shows about 68,000 clones, with about four fifths occurring only once. The sequence derives from a man aged 50-60 years with glioma. The sample consisted of PBMCs, taken from a glioma patient treated with radiotherapy, temozolomide or both. The chain has TRBV2 and TRBJ1-5, with D perhaps TRBD1 (5 bases). CDR3 DNA: TGTGCCAGCAGTGAAGCGGAGGGACGGCAAAGAGGCAATCAGCCCCAGCATTTT. It is translated as CASSEAEGRQRGNQPQHF.